This T cell receptor (beta chain) was sequenced for a study of T cell responses to AZD1222 COVID-19 vaccine (dated by TCRdb to about 2021). With respect to the entire study: AZD1222 recipients given second doses at about 4 weeks or at about 12 weeks were pooled, since spike-specific TCR depth and breadth were not found to differ between the two schedules. TCR sequencing covered 230 or so trial participants: about 210 given two doses of AZD1222 and 26 given two doses of MenACWY control vaccine. Enrollment into the trials was organized by age into subgroups of 18-55, 56-69 and 70-plus years, and those subgroups contained approximately 160, 26 and 62 TCR-sequenced participants, respectively. The investigation overall reported the following: Conclusions about previously exposed vaccinees are limited, since just six AZD1222 recipients were seropositive for SARS-CoV-2 at baseline. No day 14 peak-response samples were available, so repertoires were characterized only after the peak T cell response. In the small 56-69-year group, the increase in depth fell short of significance, most likely because of low power. Epitopes outside the regions mutated in the B.1.351 and B.1.1.7 variants were reportedly recognized by nearly half of the unique spike-specific TCRs. The whole spike protein was spanned by vaccine-associated CD4 TCRs, and dominant responses were seen in regions 160-218 and 743-854. Participants were mostly white British, with more females than males. The authors suggested clonal diversity may have been underestimated. Spike-specific TCR breadth and depth rose significantly after two AZD1222 doses compared with day 0 and with MenACWY recipients.

The time point label here, explained by the study, means: baseline before first vaccination. Vaccinee samples were obtained from the UK trials COV001 and COV002, which included a single-blind randomized controlled phase 2/3 trial of AZD1222 (ChAdOx1 nCoV-19) in healthy adults. For TCRbeta chain sequencing, PBMC samples from trial participants were taken at day 0 and at day 28 after the second dose. From cysteine to phenylalanine, the CDR3 is 14 amino acids long. Only the CDR3 region is kept as DNA, spanning 42 bases read in frame from base 1. The germline V gene encodes CDR1 SGDLS and CDR2 YYNGEE. The V end loses 1 base and the J end loses 7 bases, and a stretch of 9 bases separates them. The CDR3 regions of human TCRbeta chains were subjected to immunosequencing. Under the source paper's analysis protocol: TCRs in the repertoires were matched against a reference library of SARS-CoV-2-specific TCRs that had been generated with the MIRA antigen-specificity platform. Breadth was defined as the fraction of unique TCRs that were SARS-CoV-2-associated, and depth was defined as the fraction of total T cells that were SARS-CoV-2-associated. Using the MIRA data, every spike-specific TCR was mapped to the spike region that the TCR reacted to and assigned to either a CD4 or a CD8 class. Log10-transformed breadth and depth values were compared by one-way ANOVA with Sidak's multiple comparisons tests. Drawn from immuneACCESS, this table holds only the in-frame rearrangements with V and J called that TCRdb kept. Clones are partly lost; checked studies trace under half to an unresolved V gene and leave the rest unexplained. V and J calls plus clone size are reproduced from that table; the DNA served to infer D and trimming. The sample table shows about 140,000 clones, and 80% to 95% are seen once. Clones ranked in the top ten supply 4% to 5.5% of the sample.

Remarks on this clone: Which antigen it targets is not known. No clone much larger than this one lies a single base away; base qualities are absent.

The chain is encoded by TRBV9 joined to TRBJ1-6, with the D gene call left open. Sample: peripheral blood, taken on day 0 of AZD1222 vaccination. This TCR came from an adult in good health. The CDR3 has the sequence CASSVWAANSPLHF. The sequenced DNA: TGTGCCAGCAGCGTATGGGCTGCCAATTCACCCCTCCACTTT.